These 22 T cell receptor beta chains share one sample of origin, sequenced in a study of T cells in localized non-small cell lung cancer. Assay: immunoSEQ multiplex PCR; the TCRdb copy retains only in-frame clones and omits some. The sample shows fewer than 50,000 clones, around 83% of them seen only once. Sequences were derived from PBMCs, sampled before any cancer treatment. These receptors all stem from a man between 40 and 70 years old with stage II lung adenocarcinoma.

V usage is TRBV19 and J usage is TRBJ2-5; tentatively, D is TRBD1 (5 bases). The CDR3 has 13 residues. The germline CDR1 and CDR2 sequences are LNHDA and SQIVND (reference sequence). Trimming removed 5 bases at V and 4 bases at J, with 11 bases between. The CDR3 loop is CASSARVRETQYF. The CDR3 DNA reads as TGTGCCAGTAGTGCCAGGGTCCGAGAGACCCAGTACTTC.

The rearrangement joins TRBV10-3 to TRBJ2-5; possibly TRBD2 for D (6 bases). Trimming cost V 4 bases and J 5 bases, with 8 bases left between them. The CDR3 covers 12 residues. Germline CDR1 is ENHRY and CDR2 is SYGVKD. As DNA, the CDR3 is TGTGCCATCAGTGGGGGGAGGGAGACCCAGTACTTC. This sequence encodes CAISGGRETQYF.

This chain links TRBV10-3 with TRBJ1-6; 8 bases are shared with TRBD1. The CDR3 sequence is 16 residues long. With 6 bases clipped from V and 7 bases from J, the junction kept 11 bases outside the gene matches. Germline V gives CDR1 ENHRY, CDR2 SYGVKD. For the CDR3, the DNA is TGTGCCATCAGCAGTACCGGGACAGGTGGGAATTCACCCCTCCACTTT. It specifies CAISSTGTGGNSPLHF.

V is TRBV6-1 and J is TRBJ2-7, with 8 bases identical to TRBD1. The CDR3 is 14 residues long. CDR1 is MNHNS and CDR2 is SASEGT in the germline V gene. Trimming removed 11 bases from V and 6 bases from J; junction bases left unmatched: 15. The DNA of the CDR3 is TGTGCCGGCTCGGCGGGTCCTGGGACAGGCGAGCAGTACTTC. The encoded protein is CAGSAGPGTGEQYF.

V gene TRBV6-1 combines with J gene TRBJ2-5; D not resolved. The germline CDR1 and CDR2 sequences are MNHNS and SASEGT. The CDR3 length is 12 residues. Deletions cut 1 base from V and 7 bases from J, with 7 bases between. Here the CDR3 reads CASSEGVGTQYF. CDR3 DNA sequence: TGTGCCAGCAGTGAAGGTGTGGGGACCCAGTACTTC.

V is TRBV2 and J is TRBJ1-1, with TRBD1 as a possible D gene (5 bases). Germline CDR1 reads SNHLY; CDR2 reads FYNNEI. This CDR3 contains 14 residues. Trimming stripped 7 bases from V and 7 bases from J, with 19 bases between. The CDR3 DNA is TGTGCCAGCACCCAAAGGCCAGGGCAAAGTGAAGCTTTCTTT. This sequence encodes CASTQRPGQSEAFF.

This clone came up once. This chain joins TRBV7-8 and TRBJ1-3; D is possibly TRBD1 (6 bases). Deletions cut 4 bases from V and 7 bases from J, with 14 bases between. This CDR3 region has 14 residues. Germline loops: CDR1 SGHVS, CDR2 FQNEAQ. The DNA of the CDR3 is TGTGCCAGCAGCTCCAGGGGACATGCGAACACCATATATTTT. As protein: CASSSRGHANTIYF.

The chain recombines TRBV7-9 with TRBJ2-3, with TRBD1 identical over 9 bases. The junction had 5 bases not matched to a gene; V was cut back by 1 base and J by 6 bases. CDR1 and CDR2 from the germline V gene are SEHNR and FQNEAQ (reference sequence). The CDR3 totals 15 residues. CDR3 sequence reads: CASSLVGDRDDTQYF. DNA for the CDR3: TGTGCCAGCAGCTTAGTTGGGGACAGGGATGATACGCAGTATTTT.

The chain carries TRBV7-9 and TRBJ2-7; D ambiguous. Trimming cost V 4 bases and J 4 bases, with 14 bases left between them. The CDR3 runs to 14 residues. The germline V gene has CDR1 SEHNR and CDR2 FQNEAQ (reference sequence). The CDR3 nucleotides read TGTGCCAGCAGCTCCCCCCCGGGCGTATACGAGCAGTACTTC. As protein: CASSSPPGVYEQYF.

V gene TRBV10-3 combines with J gene TRBJ1-5; 8 bases fit TRBD1. Looked up from germline, CDR1 is ENHRY and CDR2 is SYGVKD. V shed 3 bases, J shed 6 bases, and the junction held 7 bases outside the gene matches. The CDR3 extends over 15 amino acids. CDR3 DNA: TGTGCCATCAGTGACGAGACAGGGGTACTTCAGCCCCAGCATTTT. This gives the protein CAISDETGVLQPQHF.

The table lists this clone with a count of one. The chain carries TRBV5-8 and TRBJ2-3; the D is unclear. Between the trimmed V and J ends, which lost 0 bases and 4 bases, there was a span of 0 bases. CDR3 length: 11 amino acids. The germline gives CDR1 SGHTS, CDR2 YDEGEE. The CDR3, as DNA: TGTGCCAGCAGCTTGGCAGATACGCAGTATTTT. Amino acid sequence: CASSLADTQYF.

The chain has TRBV5-1 and TRBJ1-1; D remains ambiguous. Trimming took off 0 bases at V and 4 bases at J, with 13 bases between the two ends. This CDR3 spans 15 amino acids. The germline V gene encodes CDR1 SGHRS and CDR2 YFSETQ. In nucleotides, the CDR3 is TGCGCCAGCAGCTTGGCGGACGGCGGGAGCACTGAAGCTTTCTTT. Its translation: CASSLADGGSTEAFF.

This chain uses TRBV4-3 with TRBJ2-1, with D unclear. This CDR3 is built from 14 residues. V dropped 1 base and J dropped 5 bases, with 9 bases sitting between them. Looked up from germline, CDR1 is LGHNA and CDR2 is YSLEER. CDR3 residues: CASSQALSDNEQFF. The CDR3 bases are TGCGCCAGCAGCCAAGCCCTGAGCGACAATGAGCAGTTCTTC.

The chain employs TRBV5-1 and TRBJ2-5; TRBD2 matches at 15 bases. CDR3 size: 15 residues. V trimming: 4 bases; J trimming: 5 bases; junction bases outside the gene matches: 3. Germline V gene data show CDR1 as SGHRS and CDR2 as YFSETQ. The CDR3 coding sequence is TGCGCCAGCAGCCTGGGACTAGCGGGAGGCGAGACCCAGTACTTC. It specifies CASSLGLAGGETQYF.

V gene TRBV6-6 combines with J gene TRBJ2-4; 8 bases are shared with TRBD1. CDR1 is MNHNY and CDR2 is SVGAGI in the germline V gene (reference sequence). CDR3 size: 15 residues. The V gene end was trimmed by 5 bases and the J gene end by 2 bases; junction bases not matched to a gene: 5. CDR3 residues: CASSTPGGSKNIQYF. CDR3 DNA: TGTGCCAGCAGTACCCCAGGGGGCTCCAAAAACATTCAGTACTTC.

The rearrangement joins TRBV28 to TRBJ2-5; 7 bases line up with TRBD1. Germline trimming cut 6 bases from V and 4 bases from J; bases unmatched to any gene: 11. The CDR3 spans 15 residues. Germline CDR1 MDHEN, CDR2 SYDVKM. CDR3 protein: CASSENRGMGETQYF. The CDR3 DNA reads TGTGCCAGCAGCGAAAACAGGGGAATGGGAGAGACCCAGTACTTC.

This rearrangement joins TRBV25-1 to TRBJ2-7; D not resolved. V lost 8 bases and J 4 bases, leaving 12 bases between the germline ends. The CDR3 sequence is 12 residues long. CDR1 and CDR2 from the germline V gene are MGHDK and SYGVNS. The CDR3 protein is CASGTQPYEQYF. The CDR3 DNA reads as TGTGCCAGCGGCACACAGCCGTACGAGCAGTACTTC.

The chain carries TRBV9 and TRBJ2-7, with D maybe TRBD2 (6 bases). This CDR3 region has 18 residues. CDR1 and CDR2 from the germline V gene are SGDLS and YYNGEE. Between the trimmed V and J ends, which lost 0 bases and 6 bases, there was a span of 25 bases. The CDR3 region has the DNA TGTGCCAGCAGCGTAGCCGCTCAAGCTAGCGACCAGGCGGTCGAGCAGTACTTC. Its protein is CASSVAAQASDQAVEQYF.

In this sample, this clone turned up once. This rearrangement joins TRBV11-2 to TRBJ2-3; 8 positions match TRBD2. Germline V gene lookup returns CDR1 SGHAT and CDR2 FQNNGV. CDR3 length equals 16 residues. V lost 3 bases, J lost 0 bases, and 5 bases stayed unmatched. This CDR3 is CASSLRSGRSTDTQYF. The CDR3 DNA reads as TGTGCCAGCAGCTTGAGAAGCGGGAGAAGCACAGATACGCAGTATTTT.

The V call is TRBV5-6, the J call TRBJ2-3; 13 bases are a match to TRBD2. Unmatched junction bases numbered 6, after V lost 2 bases and J lost 9 bases. The CDR3 runs 15 residues. Germline-derived CDR1 and CDR2 are SGHDT and YYEEEE. Here the CDR3 DNA reads TGTGCCAGCAGCTTTCGACTAGCGGGGGGAATAACGCAGTATTTT. Its translation is CASSFRLAGGITQYF.

The rearrangement uses TRBV28 and TRBJ2-1, with 14 bases lining up with TRBD2. Germline CDR1 is MDHEN and CDR2 is SYDVKM. The length of the CDR3 is 18 residues. J gave up 4 bases and V 6 bases, and 11 bases lay outside the gene matches. The DNA for the CDR3 is TGTGCCAGCAGCCCCCTCGGGACTAGCGGGAGCTCGTACAATGAGCAGTTCTTC. Protein product: CASSPLGTSGSSYNEQFF.

The V gene is TRBV6-5, the J gene TRBJ1-5; 7 nucleotides match TRBD1. Germline trimming cut 6 bases from V and 1 base from J; bases unmatched to any gene: 6. The CDR3 is 15 amino acids. Per germline, CDR1 MNHEY and CDR2 SVGAGI. CDR3 amino acids: CASSRGQPSNQPQHF. DNA for the CDR3: TGTGCCAGCAGCAGGGGACAGCCCAGCAATCAGCCCCAGCATTTT.